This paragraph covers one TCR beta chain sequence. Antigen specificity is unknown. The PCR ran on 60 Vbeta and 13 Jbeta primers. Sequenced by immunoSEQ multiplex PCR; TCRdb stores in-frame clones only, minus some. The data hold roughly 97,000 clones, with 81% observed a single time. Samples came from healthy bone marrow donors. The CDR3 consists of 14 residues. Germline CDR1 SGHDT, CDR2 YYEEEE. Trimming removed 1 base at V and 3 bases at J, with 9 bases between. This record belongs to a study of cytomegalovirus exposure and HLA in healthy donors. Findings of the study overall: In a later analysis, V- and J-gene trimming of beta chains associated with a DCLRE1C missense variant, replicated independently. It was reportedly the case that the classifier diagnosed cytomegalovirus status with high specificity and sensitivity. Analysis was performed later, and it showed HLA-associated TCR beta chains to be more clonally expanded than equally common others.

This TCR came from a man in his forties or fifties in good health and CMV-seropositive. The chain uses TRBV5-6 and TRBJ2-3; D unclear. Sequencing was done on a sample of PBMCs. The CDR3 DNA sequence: TGTGCCAGCAGCTTGAATTGGGCTACAGATACGCAGTATTTT. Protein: CASSLNWATDTQYF.